This entry is about one T cell receptor beta chain. The antigen is unknown. V shed 3 bases and J shed 3 bases, with 16 bases lying between them. The CDR3 sequence is 16 residues long. Germline CDR1 SGHRS, CDR2 YFSETQ. Purified naive CD4+ T cells were depleted of CD25+ Tregs. TCRdb recomputed calls from the 5' RACE reads with MiXCR, one row per CDR3 protein. In the table there are about 53,000 distinct CDR3 sequences, about 25% of which are singletons. Whole-study findings and limits: Whole repertoires were not studied in the larger cohort, only one V-J beta rearrangement.

This chain uses TRBV5-1 with TRBJ1-5, with D uncertain. The sample comprised tumor-infiltrating naive CD4+ T cells sorted from the breast tumor. Subset denoted: naive CD4+ T cells, CD4+CD45RA+CD25-. The clonotype comes from a female donor with breast cancer. CDR3 protein: CASSSLPTGPNQPQHF. CDR3 nucleotides: TGCGCCAGCAGCTCCCTCCCGACGGGCCCCAATCAGCCCCAGCATTTT. The whole variable domain, remainder taken from reference TRBV5-1 and TRBJ1-5, is KAGVTQTPRYLIKTRGQQVTLSCSPISGHRSVSWYQQTPGQGLQFLFEYFSETQRNKGNFPGRFSGRQFSNSRSEMNVSTLELGDSALYLCASSSLPTGPNQPQHFGDGTRLSIL.